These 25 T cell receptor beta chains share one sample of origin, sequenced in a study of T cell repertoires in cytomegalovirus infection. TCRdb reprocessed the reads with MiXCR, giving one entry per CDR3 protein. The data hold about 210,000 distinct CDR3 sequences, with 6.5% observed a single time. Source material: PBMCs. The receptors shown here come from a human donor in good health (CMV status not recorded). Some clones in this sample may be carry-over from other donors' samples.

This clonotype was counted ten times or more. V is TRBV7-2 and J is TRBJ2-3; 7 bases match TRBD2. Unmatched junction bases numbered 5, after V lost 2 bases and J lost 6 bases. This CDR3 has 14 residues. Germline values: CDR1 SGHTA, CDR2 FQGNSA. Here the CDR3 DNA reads TGTGCCAGCAGCTTATTGGGGGGGGAGGATACGCAGTATTTT. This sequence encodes CASSLLGGEDTQYF.

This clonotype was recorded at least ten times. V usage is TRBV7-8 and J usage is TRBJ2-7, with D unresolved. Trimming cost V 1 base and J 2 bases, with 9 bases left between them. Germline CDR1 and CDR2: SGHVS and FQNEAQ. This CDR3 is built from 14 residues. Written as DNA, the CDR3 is TGTGCCAGCAGCTTAGAACTGGTCGCCTACGAGCAGTACTTC. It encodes CASSLELVAYEQYF.

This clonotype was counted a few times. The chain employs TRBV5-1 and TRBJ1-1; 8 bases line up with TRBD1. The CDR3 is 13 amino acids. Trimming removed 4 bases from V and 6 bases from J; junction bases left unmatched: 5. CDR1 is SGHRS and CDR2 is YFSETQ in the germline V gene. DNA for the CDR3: TGCGCCAGCAGCCTCGGACAGGGCTCTGAAGCTTTCTTT. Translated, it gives CASSLGQGSEAFF.

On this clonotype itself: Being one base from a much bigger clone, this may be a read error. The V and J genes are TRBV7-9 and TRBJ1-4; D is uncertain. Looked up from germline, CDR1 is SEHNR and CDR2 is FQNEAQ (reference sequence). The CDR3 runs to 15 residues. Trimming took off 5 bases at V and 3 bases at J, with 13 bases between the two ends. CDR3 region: CASSESLAANEKLFF. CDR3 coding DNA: TGTGCCAGCAGCGAATCGCTTGCAGCTAATGAAAAACTGTTTTTT.

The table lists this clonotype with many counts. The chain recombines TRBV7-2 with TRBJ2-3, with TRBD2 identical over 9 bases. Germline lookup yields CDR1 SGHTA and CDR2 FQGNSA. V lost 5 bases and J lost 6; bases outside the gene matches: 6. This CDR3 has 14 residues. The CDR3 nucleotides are TGTGCCAGCAGCCGCGACAGCGGGGGGGATACGCAGTATTTT. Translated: CASSRDSGGDTQYF.

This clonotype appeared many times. CDR3 sequence (DNA): TGTGCCAGCAGCCCCGTGACGGGAGTTTACGAGCAGTACTTC. Translating it yields CASSPVTGVYEQYF. The chain links TRBV7-6 to TRBJ2-7, with D possibly TRBD2 on 6 matching bases. This CDR3 has 14 residues. Trimming stripped 5 bases from V and 4 bases from J, with 15 bases between. Germline values: CDR1 SGHVS, CDR2 FNYEAQ.

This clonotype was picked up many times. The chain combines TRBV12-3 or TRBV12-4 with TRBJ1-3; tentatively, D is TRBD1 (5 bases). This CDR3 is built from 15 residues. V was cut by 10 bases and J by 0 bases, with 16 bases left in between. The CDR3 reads CANDGGPDSGNTIYF. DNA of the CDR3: TGTGCCAACGACGGGGGACCTGACTCTGGAAACACCATATATTTT.

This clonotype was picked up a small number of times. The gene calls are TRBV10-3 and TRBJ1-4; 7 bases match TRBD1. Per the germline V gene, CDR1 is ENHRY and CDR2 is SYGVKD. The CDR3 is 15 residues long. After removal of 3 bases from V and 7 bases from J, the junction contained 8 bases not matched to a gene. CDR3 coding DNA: TGTGCCATCAGTGATTCCGGAGGGGGCGGTGAAAAACTGTTTTTT. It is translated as CAISDSGGGGEKLFF.

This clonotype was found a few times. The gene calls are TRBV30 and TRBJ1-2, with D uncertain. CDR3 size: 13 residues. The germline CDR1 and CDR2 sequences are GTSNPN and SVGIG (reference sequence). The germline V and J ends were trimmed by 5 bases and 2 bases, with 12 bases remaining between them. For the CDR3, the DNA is TGTGCCTGGCTGGCCGGCAGGAACTATGGCTACACCTTC. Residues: CAWLAGRNYGYTF.

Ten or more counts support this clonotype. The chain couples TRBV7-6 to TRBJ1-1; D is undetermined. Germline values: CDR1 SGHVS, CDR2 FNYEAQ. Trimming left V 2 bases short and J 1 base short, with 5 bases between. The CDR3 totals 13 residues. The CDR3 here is CASSLKENTEAFF. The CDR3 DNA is TGTGCCAGCAGCTTAAAAGAGAACACTGAAGCTTTCTTT.

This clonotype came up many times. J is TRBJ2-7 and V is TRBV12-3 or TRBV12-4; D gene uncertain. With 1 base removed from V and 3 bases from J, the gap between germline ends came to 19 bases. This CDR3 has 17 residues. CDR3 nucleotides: TGTGCCAGCAGTTTAGGGCGCGGCAACTCTTGGGGCTACGAGCAGTACTTC. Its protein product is CASSLGRGNSWGYEQYF.

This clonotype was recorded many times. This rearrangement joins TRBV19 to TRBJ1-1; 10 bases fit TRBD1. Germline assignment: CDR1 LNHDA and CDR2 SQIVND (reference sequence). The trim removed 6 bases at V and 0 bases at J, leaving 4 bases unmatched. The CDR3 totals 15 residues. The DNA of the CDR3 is TGTGCCAGTAGCGACAGGGGGCGGGTGAACACTGAAGCTTTCTTT. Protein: CASSDRGRVNTEAFF.

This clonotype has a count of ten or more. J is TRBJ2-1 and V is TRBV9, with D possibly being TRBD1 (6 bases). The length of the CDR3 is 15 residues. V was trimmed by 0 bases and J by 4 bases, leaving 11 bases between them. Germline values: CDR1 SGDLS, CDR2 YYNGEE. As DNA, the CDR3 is TGTGCCAGCAGCGTAGGGACAGCCCTTTACAATGAGCAGTTCTTC. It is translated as CASSVGTALYNEQFF.

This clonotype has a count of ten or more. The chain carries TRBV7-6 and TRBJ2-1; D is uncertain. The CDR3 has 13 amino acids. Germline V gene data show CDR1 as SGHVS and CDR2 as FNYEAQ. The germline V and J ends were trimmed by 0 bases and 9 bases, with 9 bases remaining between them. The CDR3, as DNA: TGTGCCAGCAGCTTAGCTGAAACGGGTGAGCAGTTCTTC. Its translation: CASSLAETGEQFF.

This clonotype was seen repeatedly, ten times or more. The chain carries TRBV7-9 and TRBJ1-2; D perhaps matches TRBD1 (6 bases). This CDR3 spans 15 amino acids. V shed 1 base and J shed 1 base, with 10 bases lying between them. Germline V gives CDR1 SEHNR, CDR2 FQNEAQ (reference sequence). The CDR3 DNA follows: TGTGCCAGCAGCTTAGGACAGGCGTTTAACTATGGCTACACCTTC. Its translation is CASSLGQAFNYGYTF.

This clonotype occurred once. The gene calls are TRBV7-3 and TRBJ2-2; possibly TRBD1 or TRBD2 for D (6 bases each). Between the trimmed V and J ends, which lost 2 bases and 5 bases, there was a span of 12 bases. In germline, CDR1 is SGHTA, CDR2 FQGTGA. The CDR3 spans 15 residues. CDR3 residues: CASSLGGPGTGELFF. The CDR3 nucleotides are TGTGCCAGCAGCTTAGGGGGGCCGGGGACCGGGGAGCTGTTTTTT.

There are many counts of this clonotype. The chain's CDR3 is CATRGTVNQPQHF. In DNA form, the CDR3 reads TGTGCCACCCGGGGAACCGTCAATCAGCCCCAGCATTTT. The chain uses TRBV10-3 and TRBJ1-5, with unresolved D. Trimming left V 10 bases short and J 3 bases short, with 13 bases between. Per the germline V gene, CDR1 is ENHRY and CDR2 is SYGVKD. This CDR3 is built from 13 residues.

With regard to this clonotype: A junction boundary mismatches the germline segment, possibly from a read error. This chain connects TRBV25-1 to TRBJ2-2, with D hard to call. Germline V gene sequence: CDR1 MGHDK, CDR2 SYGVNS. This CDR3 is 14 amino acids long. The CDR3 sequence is CASISSSNTGELFF. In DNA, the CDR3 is TGTGCGAGCATCTCGTCTTCGAACACCGGGGAGCTGTTTTTT.

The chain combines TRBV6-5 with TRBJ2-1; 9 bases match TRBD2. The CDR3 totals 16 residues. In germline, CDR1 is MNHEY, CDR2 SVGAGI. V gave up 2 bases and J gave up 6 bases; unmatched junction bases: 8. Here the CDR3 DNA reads TGTGCCAGCAGTTACGGGCTAGCGGGGAACCTCAATGAGCAGTTCTTC. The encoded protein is CASSYGLAGNLNEQFF.

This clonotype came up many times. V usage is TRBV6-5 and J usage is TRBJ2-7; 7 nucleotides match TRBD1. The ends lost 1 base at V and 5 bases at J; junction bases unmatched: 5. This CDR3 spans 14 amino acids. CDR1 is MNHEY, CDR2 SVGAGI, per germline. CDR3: CASSYYRGTNEQYF. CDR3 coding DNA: TGTGCCAGCAGTTACTACAGGGGAACGAACGAGCAGTACTTC.

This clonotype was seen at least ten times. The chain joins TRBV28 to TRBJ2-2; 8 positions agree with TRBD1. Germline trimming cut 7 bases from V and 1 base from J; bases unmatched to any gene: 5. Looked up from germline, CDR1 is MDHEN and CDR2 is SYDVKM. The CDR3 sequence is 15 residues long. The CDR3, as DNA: TGTGCCAGCATTCCTACAGGGGGGAACACCGGGGAGCTGTTTTTT. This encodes CASIPTGGNTGELFF. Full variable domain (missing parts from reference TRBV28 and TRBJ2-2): DVKVTQSSRYLVKRTGEKVFLECVQDMDHENMFWYRQDPGLGLRLIYFSYDVKMKEKGDIPEGYSVSREKKERFSLILESASTNQTSMYLCASIPTGGNTGELFFGEGSRLTVL.

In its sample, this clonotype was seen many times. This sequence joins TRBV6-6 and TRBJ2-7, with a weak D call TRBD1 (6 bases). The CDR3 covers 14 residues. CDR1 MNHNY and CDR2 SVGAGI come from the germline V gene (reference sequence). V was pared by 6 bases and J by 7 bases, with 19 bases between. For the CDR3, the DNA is TGTGCCAGCAGCCCAGCTACAGGGTCCCAGGAGCAGTACTTC. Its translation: CASSPATGSQEQYF.

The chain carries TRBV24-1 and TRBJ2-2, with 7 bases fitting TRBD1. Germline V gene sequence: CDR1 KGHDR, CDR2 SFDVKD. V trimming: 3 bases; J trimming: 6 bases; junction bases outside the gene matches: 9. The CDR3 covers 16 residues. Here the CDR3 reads CATSDPNNRGSGELFF. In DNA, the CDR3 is TGTGCCACCAGTGATCCAAATAACAGGGGTTCCGGGGAGCTGTTTTTT.

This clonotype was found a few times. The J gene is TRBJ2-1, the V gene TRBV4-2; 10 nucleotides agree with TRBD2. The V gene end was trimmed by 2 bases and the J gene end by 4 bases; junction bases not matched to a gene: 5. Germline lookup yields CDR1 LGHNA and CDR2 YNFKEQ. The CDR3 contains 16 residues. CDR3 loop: CASSQSSSGGYNEQFF. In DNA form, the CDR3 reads TGTGCCAGCAGCCAATCGTCTAGCGGGGGTTACAATGAGCAGTTCTTC.

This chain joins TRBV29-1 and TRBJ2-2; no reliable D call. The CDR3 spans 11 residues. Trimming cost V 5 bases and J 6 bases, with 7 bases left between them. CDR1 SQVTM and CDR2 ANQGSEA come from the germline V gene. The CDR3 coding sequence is TGCAGCGTTTACGACGCCGGGGAGCTGTTTTTT. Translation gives CSVYDAGELFF.